This record concerns one TCR beta chain sequence. The data are from a study of shared clonotypes between healthy human individuals. Per germline, CDR1 SGHVS and CDR2 FNYEAQ. The CDR3 has 15 residues. With V trimmed by 2 bases and J by 7 bases, 5 bases remained unmatched. Naive CD8 cells were CD45RO-negative, positively selected for CCR7, excluding terminally differentiated effector memory CD45RA+ cells. The repertoire was sequenced with immunoSEQ multiplex PCR; TCRdb's copy has only in-frame clones and lacks some. The profile shows approximately 2,200,000 clones, more than 85% of them singletons. Material: naive CD8+ T cells from PBMCs. The clonotype originates from a man aged 18 to 29 in good health. Some clones in this sample may be carry-over from other donors' samples. The V gene is TRBV7-6, the J gene TRBJ2-7, with TRBD2 matching 13 bases. CDR3 DNA: TGTGCCAGCAGCTTAAGGACTAGCGGGGGTGGGGAGCAGTACTTC. Protein: CASSLRTSGGGEQYF.